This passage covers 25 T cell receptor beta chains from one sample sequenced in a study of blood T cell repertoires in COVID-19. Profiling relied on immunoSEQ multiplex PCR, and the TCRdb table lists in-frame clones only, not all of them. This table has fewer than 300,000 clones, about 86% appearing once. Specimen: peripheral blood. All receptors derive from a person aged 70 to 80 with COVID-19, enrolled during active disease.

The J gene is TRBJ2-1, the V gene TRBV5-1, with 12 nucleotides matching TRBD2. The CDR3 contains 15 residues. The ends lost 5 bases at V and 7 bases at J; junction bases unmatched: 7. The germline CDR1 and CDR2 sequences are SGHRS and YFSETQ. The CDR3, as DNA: TGCGCCAGCAGTAGACTAGCGGGAGAGTTGAATGAGCAGTTCTTC. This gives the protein CASSRLAGELNEQFF.

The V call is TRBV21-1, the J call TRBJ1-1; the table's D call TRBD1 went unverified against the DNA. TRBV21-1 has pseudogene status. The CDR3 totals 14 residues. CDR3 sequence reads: CASSTYDRDTEAFF. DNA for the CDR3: TGTGCCAGCAGCACCTACGACAGGGACACTGAAGCTTTCTTT.

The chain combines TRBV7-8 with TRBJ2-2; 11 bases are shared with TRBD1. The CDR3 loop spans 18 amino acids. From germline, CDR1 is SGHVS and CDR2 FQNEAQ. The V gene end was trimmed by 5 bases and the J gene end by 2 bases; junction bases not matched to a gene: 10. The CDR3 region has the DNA TGTGCCAGCAGCCCGCCGGGACAGGGGGTTCCTAACACCGGGGAGCTGTTTTTT. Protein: CASSPPGQGVPNTGELFF.

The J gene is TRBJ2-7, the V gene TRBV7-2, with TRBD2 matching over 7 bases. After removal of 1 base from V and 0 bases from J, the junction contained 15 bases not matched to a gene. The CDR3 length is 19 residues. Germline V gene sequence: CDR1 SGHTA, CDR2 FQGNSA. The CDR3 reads CASSLVSIAGYQSSYEQYF. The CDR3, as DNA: TGTGCCAGCAGCTTAGTATCTATAGCGGGCTACCAAAGCTCCTACGAGCAGTACTTC.

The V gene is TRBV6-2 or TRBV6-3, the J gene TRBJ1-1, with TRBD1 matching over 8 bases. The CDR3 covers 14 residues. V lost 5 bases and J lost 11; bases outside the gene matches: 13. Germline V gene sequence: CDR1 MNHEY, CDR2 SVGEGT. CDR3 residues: CASSARPNRGNAFF. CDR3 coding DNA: TGTGCCAGCAGTGCTAGACCGAACAGGGGGAACGCTTTCTTT.

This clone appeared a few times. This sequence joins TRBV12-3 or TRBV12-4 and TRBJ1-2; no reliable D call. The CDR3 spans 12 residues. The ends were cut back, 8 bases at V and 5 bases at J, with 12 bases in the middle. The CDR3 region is CASRSGKYGYTF. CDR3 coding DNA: TGTGCCAGCCGCTCGGGAAAGTATGGCTACACCTTC.

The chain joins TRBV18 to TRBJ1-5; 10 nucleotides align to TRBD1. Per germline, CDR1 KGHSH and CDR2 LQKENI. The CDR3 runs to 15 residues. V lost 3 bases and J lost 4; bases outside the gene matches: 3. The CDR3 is CASSPRQGANQPQHF. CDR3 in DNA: TGTGCCAGCTCACCTCGACAGGGGGCGAATCAGCCCCAGCATTTT.

The CDR3 region has the DNA TGCGCCAGCAGAGAGGGACAGGGAAACTACAATGAGCAGTTCTTC. It translates to CASREGQGNYNEQFF. The chain uses TRBV5-1 and TRBJ2-1; TRBD1 agrees at 9 bases. In germline, CDR1 is SGHRS, CDR2 YFSETQ. The length of the CDR3 is 15 residues. The trim removed 5 bases at V and 3 bases at J, leaving 6 bases unmatched. The entire variable domain, with the rest obtained from reference TRBV5-1 and TRBJ2-1, is as follows: KAGVTQTPRYLIKTRGQQVTLSCSPISGHRSVSWYQQTPGQGLQFLFEYFSETQRNKGNFPGRFSGRQFSNSRSEMNVSTLELGDSALYLCASREGQGNYNEQFFGPGTRLTVL.

The CDR3 loop reads CASSKIGWSPLHF. In DNA, the CDR3 is TGTGCCAGCAGTAAAATCGGGTGGTCACCCCTCCACTTT. The rearrangement links TRBV28 to TRBJ1-6; D remains unclear. Trimming stripped 5 bases from V and 10 bases from J, with 12 bases between. CDR3 length: 13 residues. Germline CDR1 reads MDHEN; CDR2 reads SYDVKM.

The CDR3 DNA sequence: TGTGCCAGCAGCAATTGCGGGACTAGCGGGAGACTTGGCACCGGGGAGCTGTTTTTT. Amino acids: CASSNCGTSGRLGTGELFF. This chain uses TRBV21-1 with TRBJ2-2; the table calls TRBD2, which could not be checked here. TRBV21-1 is recorded as a pseudogene. CDR3 length: 19 amino acids.

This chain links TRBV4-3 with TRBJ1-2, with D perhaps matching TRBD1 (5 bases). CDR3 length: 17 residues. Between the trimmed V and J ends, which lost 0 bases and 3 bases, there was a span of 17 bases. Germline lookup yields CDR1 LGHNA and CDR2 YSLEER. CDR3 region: CASSQDLGRGAYYGYTF. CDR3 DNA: TGCGCCAGCAGCCAAGATCTTGGGAGGGGCGCATACTATGGCTACACCTTC.

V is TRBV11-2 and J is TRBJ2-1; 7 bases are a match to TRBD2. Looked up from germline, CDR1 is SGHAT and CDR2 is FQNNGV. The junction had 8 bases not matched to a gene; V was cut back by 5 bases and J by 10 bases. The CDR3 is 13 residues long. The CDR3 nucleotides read TGTGCCAGCAGCCAAAACCCGGGGGGAGAGCAGTTCTTC. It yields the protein CASSQNPGGEQFF.

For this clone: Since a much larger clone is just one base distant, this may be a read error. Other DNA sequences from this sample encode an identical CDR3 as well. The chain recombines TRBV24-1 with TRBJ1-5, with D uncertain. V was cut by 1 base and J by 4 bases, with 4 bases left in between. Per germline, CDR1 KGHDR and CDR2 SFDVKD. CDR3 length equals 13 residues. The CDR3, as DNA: TGTGCCACCAGTGATTTCGGGAATCAGCCCCAGCATTTT. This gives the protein CATSDFGNQPQHF.

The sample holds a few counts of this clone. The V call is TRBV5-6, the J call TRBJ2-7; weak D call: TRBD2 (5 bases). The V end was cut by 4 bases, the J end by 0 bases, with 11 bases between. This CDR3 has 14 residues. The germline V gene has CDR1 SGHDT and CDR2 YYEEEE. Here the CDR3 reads CASSPVEGSYEQYF. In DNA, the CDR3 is TGTGCCAGCAGCCCCGTTGAGGGCTCCTACGAGCAGTACTTC.

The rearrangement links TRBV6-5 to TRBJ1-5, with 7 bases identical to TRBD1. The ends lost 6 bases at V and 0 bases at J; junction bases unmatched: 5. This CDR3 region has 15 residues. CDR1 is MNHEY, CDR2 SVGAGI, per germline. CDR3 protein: CASRTAGGSNQPQHF. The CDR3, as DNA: TGTGCCAGCAGGACCGCAGGGGGTAGCAATCAGCCCCAGCATTTT.

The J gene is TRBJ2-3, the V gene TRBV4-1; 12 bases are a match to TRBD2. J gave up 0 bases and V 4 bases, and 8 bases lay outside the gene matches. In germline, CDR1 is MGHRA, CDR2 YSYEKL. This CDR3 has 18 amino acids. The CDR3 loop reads CASSLRTSGATSTDTQYF. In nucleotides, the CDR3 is TGCGCCAGCAGCCTCCGGACTAGCGGGGCCACTAGCACAGATACGCAGTATTTT.

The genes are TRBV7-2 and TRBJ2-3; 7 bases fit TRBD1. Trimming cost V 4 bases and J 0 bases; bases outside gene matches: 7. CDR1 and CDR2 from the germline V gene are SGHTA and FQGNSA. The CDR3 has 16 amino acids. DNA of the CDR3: TGTGCCAGCAGCTCGGGACAGCCAGTTAGCACAGATACGCAGTATTTT. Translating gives CASSSGQPVSTDTQYF.

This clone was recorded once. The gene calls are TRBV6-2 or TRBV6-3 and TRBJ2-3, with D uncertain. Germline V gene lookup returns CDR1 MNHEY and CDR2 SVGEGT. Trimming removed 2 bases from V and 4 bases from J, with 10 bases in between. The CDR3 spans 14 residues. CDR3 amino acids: CASSYSAVADTQYF. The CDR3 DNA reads TGTGCCAGCAGTTACAGTGCGGTCGCAGATACGCAGTATTTT.

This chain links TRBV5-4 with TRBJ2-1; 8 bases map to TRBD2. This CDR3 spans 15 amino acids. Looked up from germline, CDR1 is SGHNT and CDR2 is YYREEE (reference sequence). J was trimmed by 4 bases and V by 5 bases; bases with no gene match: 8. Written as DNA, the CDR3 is TGTGCCAGCAGGTCACGCGGGGGGAGGTACAATGAGCAGTTCTTC. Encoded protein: CASRSRGGRYNEQFF.

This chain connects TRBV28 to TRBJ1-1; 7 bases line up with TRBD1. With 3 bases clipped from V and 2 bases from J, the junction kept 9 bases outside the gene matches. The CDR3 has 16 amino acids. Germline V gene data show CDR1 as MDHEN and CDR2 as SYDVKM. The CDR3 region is CASSFPRGQFNTEAFF. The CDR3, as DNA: TGTGCCAGCAGTTTCCCCCGGGGACAGTTCAACACTGAAGCTTTCTTT.

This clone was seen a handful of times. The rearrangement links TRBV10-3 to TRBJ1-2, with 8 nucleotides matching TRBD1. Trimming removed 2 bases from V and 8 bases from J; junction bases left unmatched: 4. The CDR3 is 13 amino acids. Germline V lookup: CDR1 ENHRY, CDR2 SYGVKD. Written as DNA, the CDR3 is TGTGCCATCAGTGAGCGACAGGGGCACGGCTACACCTTC. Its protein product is CAISERQGHGYTF.

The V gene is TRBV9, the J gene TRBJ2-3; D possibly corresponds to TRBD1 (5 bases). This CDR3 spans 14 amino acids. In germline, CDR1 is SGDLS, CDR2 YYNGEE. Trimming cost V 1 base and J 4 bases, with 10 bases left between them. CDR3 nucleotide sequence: TGTGCCAGCAGCGTAACCAGGGCGTCAGATACGCAGTATTTT. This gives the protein CASSVTRASDTQYF.

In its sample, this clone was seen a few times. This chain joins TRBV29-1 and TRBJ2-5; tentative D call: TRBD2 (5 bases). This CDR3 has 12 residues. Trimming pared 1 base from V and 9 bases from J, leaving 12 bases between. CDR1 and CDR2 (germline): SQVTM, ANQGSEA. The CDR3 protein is CSVEGVDWAQYF. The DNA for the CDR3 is TGCAGCGTTGAAGGGGTGGACTGGGCCCAGTACTTC.

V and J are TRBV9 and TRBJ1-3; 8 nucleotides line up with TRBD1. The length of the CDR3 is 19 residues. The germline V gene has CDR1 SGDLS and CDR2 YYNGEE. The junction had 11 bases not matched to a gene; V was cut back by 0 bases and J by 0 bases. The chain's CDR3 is CASSVAPGQAASSGNTIYF. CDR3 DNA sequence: TGTGCCAGCAGCGTAGCTCCGGGACAGGCCGCAAGCTCTGGAAACACCATATATTTT.

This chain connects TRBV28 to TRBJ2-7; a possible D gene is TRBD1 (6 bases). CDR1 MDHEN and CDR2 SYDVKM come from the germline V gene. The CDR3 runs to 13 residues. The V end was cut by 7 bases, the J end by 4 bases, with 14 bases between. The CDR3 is CASNSGEGYEQYF. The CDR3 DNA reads TGTGCCAGCAACTCAGGGGAAGGGTACGAGCAGTACTTC. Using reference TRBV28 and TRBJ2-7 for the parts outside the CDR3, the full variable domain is DVKVTQSSRYLVKRTGEKVFLECVQDMDHENMFWYRQDPGLGLRLIYFSYDVKMKEKGDIPEGYSVSREKKERFSLILESASTNQTSMYLCASNSGEGYEQYFGPGTRLTVT.